This T cell receptor beta chain was captured by sequencing in a study of blood T cell repertoires in COVID-19. Per the authors' pipeline: Reference gene primers were amplified, and this amplification served to estimate nucleated cell counts. Sequenced by immunoSEQ multiplex PCR; TCRdb stores in-frame clones only, minus some. That table gives V, J and clone size, and the DNA gave D and trimming. The data show about 250,000 clones, around 90% seen once. Germline loops: CDR1 SGDLS, CDR2 YYNGEE. V lost 5 bases and J lost 0; bases outside the gene matches: 5. The CDR3 spans 16 residues. This clone was seen only once.

The sample taken for sequencing was PBMCs or T cells enriched from blood (not recorded which). This sequence was found in a woman aged 45-65 years who had recovered from COVID-19. The rearrangement links TRBV9 to TRBJ2-1, with 10 bases aligning to TRBD2. The CDR3 region is CASSASSGSSYNEQFF. The CDR3 coding sequence is TGTGCCAGCAGTGCTTCTAGCGGGAGCTCCTACAATGAGCAGTTCTTC.